This record concerns one T cell receptor (beta chain) sequence. This sample is part of a study of CD8 T cells in Susac syndrome. Sequencing of TCR beta, carried out with a high-throughput approach, was applied to CD8+ and CD4+ T cells from the blood. The diagnostic criteria were recently defined, and patients with Susac syndrome met them for definite or probable disease. The CD8+ and CD4+ T cells were isolated magnetically using a negative isolation approach, whereas the TEMRA cells were enriched by FACS. With random hexamers, reverse transcription was performed on roughly 0.45 to 1 ug of RNA. TCR beta CDR3 was amplified by immunoSEQ multiplex PCR. This amplification extended across 54 Vbeta and 13 Jbeta segments. One entry per CDR3 protein, called by TCRdb with MiXCR from the immunoSEQ multiplex PCR reads. The data hold 110,000 to 150,000 distinct CDR3 sequences, with more than 90% observed a single time.

The CDR3 is 14 residues long. Germline lookup yields CDR1 SGHVS and CDR2 FNYEAQ. V lost 5 bases and J lost 7, with 17 bases in between. The clonotype originates from a human donor with Susac syndrome. This sequence joins TRBV7-6 and TRBJ2-5; D not certain. Material for sequencing was CD4+ T cells from PBMCs. CDR3 protein: CASSPQYQEMTQYF. CDR3 sequence (DNA): TGTGCCAGCAGCCCGCAGTACCAAGAGATGACCCAGTACTTC.